The clone carrying this TCR beta chain was detected ten times or more. Its cognate antigen is unknown. The CDR3 is 15 residues long. V was cut by 3 bases and J by 1 base, with 15 bases left in between. Germline CDR1 and CDR2: DFQATT and SNEGSKA (reference sequence). This sample is drawn from a study of early T cells in non-severe SARS-CoV-2 infection. Study-level background: The chains were unpaired, and the sequenced material was bulk RNA from unsorted whole blood.

Study-level points and caveats: Private and CD4 specificities were missed by VDJdb matching, skewed to anti-spike CD8.

Molecules of cDNA were individually given unique molecular identifiers that were attached to them. TCRdb recomputed calls from the 5' RACE reads with MiXCR, one row per CDR3 protein. The sample has roughly 35,000 distinct CDR3 sequences; over 3.5% are singletons. Sequenced input: whole blood. This sequence originates from an adult who was a healthcare worker with PCR-confirmed SARS-CoV-2 infection or an uninfected control (not recorded which). The V and J genes are TRBV20-1 and TRBJ1-1; no firm D call. CDR3 nucleotides: TGCAGTGCTAGGGACCTTAAAAGGGAGAACACTGAAGCTTTCTTT. The encoded protein is CSARDLKRENTEAFF.